This T cell receptor beta chain was sequenced in a study of blood T cell repertoires in COVID-19. Overall study context: Specimens from acute and convalescent COVID-19 originated in the United States, Italy and Spain. Sources were T cells, B-cell-depleted T cells, or PBMCs; the material itself was cDNA or gDNA.

In the authors' methods: Amplification of reference gene primers provided the estimated nucleated cell counts. Measured with immunoSEQ multiplex PCR; TCRdb has only the in-frame clones, and not every one. V, J and clone size derive from that table, while D and trimming were established from the DNA sequence. The sample lists a few hundred thousand clones; around 90% were seen once. What was sequenced was peripheral blood. The TCR was taken from a man aged 50 or older with active or convalescent COVID-19.

CDR3 sequence: CASSPQVQVLEAFF. The CDR3 DNA reads as TGTGCCAGCAGCCCCCAGGTCCAAGTCCTTGAAGCTTTCTTT. This chain links TRBV7-9 with TRBJ1-1; D gene uncertain. This CDR3 spans 14 amino acids. V was pared by 5 bases and J by 7 bases, with 17 bases between. Germline V gene sequence: CDR1 SEHNR, CDR2 FQNEAQ (reference sequence). The full variable domain, rest sourced from reference TRBV7-9 and TRBJ1-1, is DTGVSQNPRHKITKRGQNVTFRCDPISEHNRLYWYRQTLGQGPEFLTYFQNEAQLEKSRLLSDRFSAERPKGSFSTLEIQRTEQGDSAMYLCASSPQVQVLEAFFGQGTRLTVV.